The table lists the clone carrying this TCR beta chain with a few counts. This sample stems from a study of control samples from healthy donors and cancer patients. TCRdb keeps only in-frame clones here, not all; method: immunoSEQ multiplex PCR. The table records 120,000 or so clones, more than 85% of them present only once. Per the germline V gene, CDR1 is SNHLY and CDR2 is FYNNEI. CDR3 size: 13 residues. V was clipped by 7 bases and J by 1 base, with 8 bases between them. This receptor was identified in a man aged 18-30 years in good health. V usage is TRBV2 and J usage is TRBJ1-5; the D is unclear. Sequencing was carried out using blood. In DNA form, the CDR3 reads TGTGCCAGCAAAGAGGGAAGCAATCAGCCCCAGCATTTT. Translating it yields CASKEGSNQPQHF.